This T cell receptor beta chain was documented in a study of T-cell memory formation after mild COVID-19 (dated by TCRdb to the early 2020s). Regarding the complete study: Most TCR sequence clusters were specific to one of the two donors. In a couple of donors, T-cell clones that expanded and contracted after mild COVID-19 were tracked by sequencing TCRalpha and TCRbeta repertoires over time. The cohort was made up of two young adult volunteers, one female and one male, who were previously healthy. The paper's findings and limits, for the study overall: SARS-CoV-2 specificity was not confirmed for the second-wave clones peaking on day 37. The study covered only a couple of mild cases, and larger cohorts including severe cases with pre-infection samples were considered necessary. Clones contracting from day 15 to 85 had balanced CD4/CD8 phenotypes, while a second wave expanding from day 15 to 37 was biased towards CD4+. Contracting CD4+ clones appeared mostly in the CM and EM memory subsets, whereas CD8+ clones were enriched in EMRA. The detection of some responding clones in pre-infection memory suggests that pre-existing cross-reactive memory T cells joined the SARS-CoV-2 response.

Sequencing took place on an Illumina NovaSeq 6000. Using 5'RACE with constant-segment primers, TCRalpha and TCRbeta cDNA libraries were constructed, with sample barcodes and unique molecular identifiers added in the process. RNA was extracted from every sample with Trizol reagent. Libraries were amplified in two PCR steps, with a second sample barcode and Illumina TruSeq adapters added in the second step. Libraries were sequenced on an Illumina NovaSeq with 2 x 150 bp paired-end reads. On the study's bioinformatics: The reads were demultiplexed and collapsed into UMI-guided consensus sequences using migec v1.2.7. Using mixcr v2.1.11, UMI consensuses were aligned to TRA and TRB V and J templates and then assembled into clonotypes. A clonotype was counted as expanded or contracted only when both edgeR and NoisET called the clonotype significant, with the noise models trained on biological replicates. edgeR calls used a false discovery rate-adjusted p below 0.01 and a log2 fold-change threshold of 1. As an exploratory analysis of dynamics, max-normalized trajectories of the 1000 most abundant clonotypes were examined with PCA combined with hierarchical clustering. Separately sequenced CD4+ and CD8+ repertoires were used to assign a CD4 or CD8 phenotype to each responding clone. Using fastp at Q25 and MiXCR, TCRdb reprocessed the public reads and kept productive beta chains. One record per CDR3 amino acid sequence lists the most common genes and DNA. TCRdb's processing, not the authors', yielded these V and J calls. The sample profile shows around 180,000 distinct CDR3 sequences; more than 15% of them were found once. The ten largest clones add up to approximately 2.2% of the sample.

Ficoll-Paque density gradient centrifugation was used to isolate PBMCs. The CDR3 runs 17 residues from the cysteine to the phenylalanine. CDR3 DNA is the only sequence kept; it has 51 bases, read in frame from the first base. Unmatched junction bases come to 11, with V trimmed by 6 bases and J by 3 bases. As to this clonotype: Its antigen has not been determined. Base quality data are lacking; no much larger clone is found one base away.

The sample was PBMCs or a T cell subset sorted from them (not recorded which). The TCR sequence derives from an adult woman who had mild COVID-19 (a few samples of this study predate the infection). The sample titles of this study are shuffled in the database, so cell type and time point are left out; the donor was told from shared clones. The sequence joins TRBV12-3 or TRBV12-4 to TRBJ2-7; 13 of the junction bases match TRBD2. The CDR3: CASSHLGLAGRHYEQYF. In nucleotides, the sequence is TGTGCCAGCAGCCACCTGGGACTAGCGGGAAGACACTACGAGCAGTACTTC.